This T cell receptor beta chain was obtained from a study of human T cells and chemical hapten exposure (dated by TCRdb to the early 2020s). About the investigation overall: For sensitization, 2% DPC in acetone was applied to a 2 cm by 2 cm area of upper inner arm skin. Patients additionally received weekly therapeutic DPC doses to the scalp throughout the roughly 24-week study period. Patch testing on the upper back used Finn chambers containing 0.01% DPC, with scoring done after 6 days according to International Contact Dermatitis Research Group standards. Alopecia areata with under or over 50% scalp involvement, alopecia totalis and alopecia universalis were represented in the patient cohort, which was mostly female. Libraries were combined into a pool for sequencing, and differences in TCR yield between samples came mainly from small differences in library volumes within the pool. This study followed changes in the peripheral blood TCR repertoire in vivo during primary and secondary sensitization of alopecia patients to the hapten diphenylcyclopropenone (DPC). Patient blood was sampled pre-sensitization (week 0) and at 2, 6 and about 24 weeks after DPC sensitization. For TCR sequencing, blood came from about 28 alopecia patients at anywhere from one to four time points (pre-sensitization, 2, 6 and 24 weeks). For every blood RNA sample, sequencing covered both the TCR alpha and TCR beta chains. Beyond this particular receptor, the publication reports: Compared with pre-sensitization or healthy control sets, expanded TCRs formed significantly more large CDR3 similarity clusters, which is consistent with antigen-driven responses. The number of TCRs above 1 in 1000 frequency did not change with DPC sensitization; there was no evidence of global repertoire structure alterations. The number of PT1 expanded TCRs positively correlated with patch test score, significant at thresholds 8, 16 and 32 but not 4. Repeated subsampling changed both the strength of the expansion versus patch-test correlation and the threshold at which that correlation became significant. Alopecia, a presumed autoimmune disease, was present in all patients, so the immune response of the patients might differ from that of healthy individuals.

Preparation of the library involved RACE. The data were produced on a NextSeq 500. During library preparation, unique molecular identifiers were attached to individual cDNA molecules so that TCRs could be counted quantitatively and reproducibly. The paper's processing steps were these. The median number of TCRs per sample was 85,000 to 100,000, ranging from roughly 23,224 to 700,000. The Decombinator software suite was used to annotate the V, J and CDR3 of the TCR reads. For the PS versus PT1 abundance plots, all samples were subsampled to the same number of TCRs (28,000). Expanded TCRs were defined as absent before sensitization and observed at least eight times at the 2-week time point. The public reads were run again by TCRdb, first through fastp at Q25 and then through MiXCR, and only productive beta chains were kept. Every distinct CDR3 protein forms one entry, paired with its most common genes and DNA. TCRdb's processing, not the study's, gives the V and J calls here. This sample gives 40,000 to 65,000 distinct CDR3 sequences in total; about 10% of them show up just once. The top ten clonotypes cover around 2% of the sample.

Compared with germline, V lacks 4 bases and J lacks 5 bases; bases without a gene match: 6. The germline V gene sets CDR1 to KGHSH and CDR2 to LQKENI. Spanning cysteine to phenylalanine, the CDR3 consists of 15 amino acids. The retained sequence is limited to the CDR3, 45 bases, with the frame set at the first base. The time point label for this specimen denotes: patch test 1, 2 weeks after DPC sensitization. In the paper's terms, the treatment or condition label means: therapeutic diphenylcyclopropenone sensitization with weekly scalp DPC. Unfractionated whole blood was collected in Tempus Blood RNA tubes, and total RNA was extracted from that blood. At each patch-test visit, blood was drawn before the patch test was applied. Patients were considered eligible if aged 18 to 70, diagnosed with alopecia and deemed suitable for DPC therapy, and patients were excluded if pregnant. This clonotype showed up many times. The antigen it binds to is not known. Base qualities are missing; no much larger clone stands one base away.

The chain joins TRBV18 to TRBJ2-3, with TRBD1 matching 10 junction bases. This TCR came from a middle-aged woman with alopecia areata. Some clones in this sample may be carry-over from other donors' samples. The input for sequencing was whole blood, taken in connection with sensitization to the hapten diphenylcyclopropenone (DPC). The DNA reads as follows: TGTGCCAGCTCACAGGGACAGGGGCGGATAGATACGCAGTATTTT. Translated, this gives CASSQGQGRIDTQYF. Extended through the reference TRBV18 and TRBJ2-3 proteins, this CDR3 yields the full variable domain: NAGVMQNPRHLVRRRGQEARLRCSPMKGHSHVYWYRQLPEEGLKFMVYLQKENIIDESGMPKERFSAEFPKEGPSILRIQQVVRGDSAAYFCASSQGQGRIDTQYFGPGTRLTVL.